A few counts support the clone carrying this T cell receptor (beta chain). Participants were aged 18 to 89 years, lived in under 25 US areas, and enrolled virtually. This entry comes from a study of blood T cell repertoires in COVID-19. Study-wide context: What the recovered Cohort 3 donors had was two negative PCRs, clearance, or symptom resolution. Nucleic acid was either cDNA or gDNA, and it came from T cells, B-cell-depleted T cells, or PBMCs.

Trimming removed 0 bases from V and 0 bases from J; junction bases left unmatched: 4. The germline V gene has CDR1 MNHEY and CDR2 SVGEGT. CDR3 length: 16 residues. Original processing notes: For nucleated cells, counts were estimated from reference gene primer amplification. Only in-frame clones appear in the TCRdb table, and some are missing; sequencing was by immunoSEQ multiplex PCR. V, J and clone size are taken as reported in that table, and D and trimming were inferred from the DNA itself. Altogether over 200,000 clones are present, 86% being singletons, with the ten largest covering approximately 2.8%.

The clonotype originates from a woman aged 45 to 65 in a cohort exposed to, infected with or recovered from COVID-19 (not recorded which). V and J are TRBV6-2 or TRBV6-3 and TRBJ1-1; 7 bases align to TRBD1. The sample consisted of PBMCs or T cells enriched from blood (not recorded which). CDR3 nucleotide sequence: TGTGCCAGCAGTTACTCGAAGGGACAGCTGAACACTGAAGCTTTCTTT. Amino acids: CASSYSKGQLNTEAFF.